Listed below are T cell receptor beta chains from one sample, sequenced in a study of early T cells in non-severe SARS-CoV-2 infection. Using its own MiXCR run on the 5' RACE reads, TCRdb lists one record per CDR3 protein. The sample contains around 55,000 distinct CDR3 sequences, under 15% of which appear only once. Specimen: whole blood, collected at baseline. These receptors were obtained from an adult who was a healthcare worker with PCR-confirmed SARS-CoV-2 infection or an uninfected control (not recorded which). CDR3s include the opening cysteine and the closing phenylalanine or tryptophan. D genes are given only for firm matches. Only some rows state a clone size, as once, few, many or a class for expanded clones.

V: TRBV29-1
J: TRBJ2-3
size: .
D: .
CDR3: CSVDHRGPDTQYF
DNA: TGCAGCGTTGATCACCGGGGCCCGGATACGCAGTATTTT

V: TRBV2
J: TRBJ1-5
size: few
D: .
CDR3: CASRQSLDSNQPQHF
DNA: TGTGCCAGCCGACAGTCCCTTGATAGCAATCAGCCCCAGCATTTT

V: TRBV7-9
J: TRBJ2-7
size: many
D: .
CDR3: CASSFVYEQYF
DNA: TGTGCCAGCAGCTTCGTCTACGAGCAGTACTTC

V: TRBV7-2
J: TRBJ2-7
size: few
D: .
CDR3: CASRPTGTPKEQYF
DNA: TGTGCCAGCAGGCCAACAGGGACACCCAAGGAGCAGTACTTC

V: TRBV29-1
J: TRBJ2-7
size: .
D: .
CDR3: CSVTTEGVPYEQYF
DNA: TGCAGCGTAACGACCGAGGGGGTCCCCTACGAGCAGTACTTC

V: TRBV11-2
J: TRBJ2-2
size: .
D: .
CDR3: CASSLEALNTGELFF
DNA: TGTGCCAGCAGCTTAGAGGCCTTGAACACCGGGGAGCTGTTTTTT

V: TRBV20-1
J: TRBJ2-3
size: few
D: TRBD2
CDR3: CSALGIAGPTDTQYF
DNA: TGCAGTGCTTTGGGGATAGCGGGACCCACAGATACGCAGTATTTT

V: TRBV5-1
J: TRBJ2-2
size: few
D: .
CDR3: CASSFRTGELFF
DNA: TGCGCCAGCAGCTTCAGGACCGGGGAGCTGTTTTTT

V: TRBV30
J: TRBJ2-3
size: few
D: TRBD1
CDR3: CAWSVRRQGASDTQYF
DNA: TGTGCCTGGAGTGTACGTAGACAGGGGGCCTCAGATACGCAGTATTTT

V: TRBV11-2
J: TRBJ1-2
size: .
D: .
CDR3: CASSQQGGKDGYTF
DNA: TGTGCCAGCAGCCAGCAGGGAGGGAAGGACGGCTACACCTTC

V: TRBV5-1
J: TRBJ1-3
size: many
D: .
CDR3: CASSLDAGQNGNTIYF
DNA: TGCGCCAGCAGCTTGGATGCAGGGCAAAATGGAAACACCATATATTTT

V: TRBV28
J: TRBJ2-7
size: few
D: .
CDR3: CASSSTGGASYEQYF
DNA: TGTGCCAGCAGTTCGACGGGCGGAGCCTCCTACGAGCAGTACTTC

V: TRBV2
J: TRBJ2-3
size: .
D: .
CDR3: CASSSPPGAQYF
DNA: TGTGCCAGCAGTTCACCCCCGGGGGCGCAGTATTTT

V: TRBV12-3/TRBV12-4
J: TRBJ2-6
size: .
D: .
CDR3: CASTGTGANVLTF
DNA: TGTGCCAGCACAGGGACCGGGGCCAACGTCCTGACTTTC

V: TRBV29-1
J: TRBJ1-1
size: .
D: .
CDR3: CSVSPWATEAFF
DNA: TGCAGCGTATCACCCTGGGCTACTGAAGCTTTCTTT

V: TRBV3-1
J: TRBJ1-2
size: many
D: TRBD1
CDR3: CAARGGSRYGYTF
DNA: TGTGCAGCCAGGGGGGGGAGTCGTTACGGCTACACCTTC

V: TRBV11-3
J: TRBJ2-1
size: .
D: TRBD1
CDR3: CASSGPGQGYNEQFF
DNA: TGTGCCAGCAGCGGTCCGGGACAGGGGTACAATGAGCAGTTCTTC

V: TRBV3-1
J: TRBJ2-5
size: few
D: .
CDR3: CASSQDPGKGETQYF
DNA: TGTGCCAGCAGCCAAGATCCTGGGAAGGGAGAGACCCAGTACTTC

V: TRBV5-4
J: TRBJ2-3
size: few
D: TRBD1
CDR3: CASSEDRADTQYF
DNA: TGTGCCAGCAGCGAAGACAGGGCAGATACGCAGTATTTT

V: TRBV28
J: TRBJ2-7
size: few
D: .
CDR3: CASSLSQGPYEQYF
DNA: TGTGCCAGCAGTTTATCGCAGGGGCCCTACGAGCAGTACTTC

V: TRBV5-4
J: TRBJ1-2
size: few
D: .
CDR3: CASSNRQTYGYTF
DNA: TGTGCCAGCAGCAACAGACAAACCTATGGCTACACCTTC

V: TRBV24-1
J: TRBJ1-4
size: few
D: TRBD1
CDR3: CATSDRQGTNEKLFF
DNA: TGTGCCACCAGTGACCGACAGGGAACTAATGAAAAACTGTTTTTT

V: TRBV5-1
J: TRBJ2-3
size: .
D: .
CDR3: CASSLANPGIADTQYF
DNA: TGCGCCAGCAGCTTGGCTAACCCAGGGATCGCAGATACGCAGTATTTT

V: TRBV24-1
J: TRBJ2-5
size: few
D: .
CDR3: CATSDTGIETQYF
DNA: TGTGCCACCAGTGATACAGGGATTGAGACCCAGTACTTC

V: TRBV2
J: TRBJ2-7
size: many
D: TRBD1
CDR3: CASSERRTGVHEQYF
DNA: TGTGCCAGCAGTGAAAGGCGGACAGGGGTCCACGAGCAGTACTTC

V: TRBV11-2
J: TRBJ2-1
size: .
D: .
CDR3: CASSSGTESYNEQFF
DNA: TGTGCCAGCAGTTCCGGGACGGAGTCCTACAATGAGCAGTTCTTC

V: TRBV7-2
J: TRBJ2-5
size: few
D: TRBD2
CDR3: CASSPQQREQETQYF
DNA: TGTGCCAGCAGCCCTCAGCAGCGGGAGCAAGAGACCCAGTACTTC

V: TRBV20-1
J: TRBJ1-5
size: .
D: .
CDR3: CSARTSDSNQPQHF
DNA: TGCAGTGCGAGGACATCCGATAGCAATCAGCCCCAGCATTTT

V: TRBV2
J: TRBJ2-1
size: few
D: .
CDR3: CASRGPPGPQNEQFF
DNA: TGTGCCAGCAGGGGACCCCCGGGGCCCCAAAATGAGCAGTTCTTC

V: TRBV3-1
J: TRBJ1-2
size: .
D: TRBD1
CDR3: CASSQDTGGYGYTF
DNA: TGTGCCAGCAGCCAAGACACAGGGGGCTATGGCTACACCTTC

V: TRBV2
J: TRBJ1-6
size: many
D: .
CDR3: CASSELGIGSPLHF
DNA: TGTGCCAGCAGTGAGTTAGGAATCGGGTCACCCCTCCACTTT

V: TRBV5-6
J: TRBJ2-2
size: few
D: TRBD1
CDR3: CASRGQGGGELFF
DNA: TGTGCCAGCAGAGGACAGGGCGGCGGGGAGCTGTTTTTT

V: TRBV19
J: TRBJ2-6
size: many
D: .
CDR3: CASSRDSLNGANVLTF
DNA: TGTGCCAGTAGTCGAGACAGTCTTAATGGGGCCAACGTCCTGACTTTC

V: TRBV29-1
J: TRBJ1-2
size: many
D: .
CDR3: CSVGVNSNYGYTF
DNA: TGCAGCGTTGGAGTAAATTCTAACTATGGCTACACCTTC

V: TRBV28
J: TRBJ2-1
size: many
D: TRBD2
CDR3: CASSTGSGRGRGEQFF
DNA: TGTGCCAGCAGTACCGGTAGCGGGAGAGGTCGTGGTGAGCAGTTCTTC

V: TRBV10-1
J: TRBJ2-7
size: .
D: .
CDR3: CASSDYSRGAYEQYF
DNA: TGCGCCAGCAGTGACTACTCCCGCGGGGCCTACGAGCAGTACTTC

V: TRBV15
J: TRBJ2-2
size: many
D: .
CDR3: CATSGGQNTGELFF
DNA: TGTGCCACCAGCGGGGGACAGAACACCGGGGAGCTGTTTTTT

V: TRBV11-2
J: TRBJ2-7
size: many
D: TRBD2
CDR3: CASSPIQREGVYEQYF
DNA: TGTGCCAGCAGCCCGATTCAGCGGGAGGGCGTGTACGAGCAGTACTTC

V: TRBV19
J: TRBJ2-4
size: .
D: .
CDR3: CASSMVEGLAKNIQYF
DNA: TGTGCCAGTAGTATGGTTGAGGGTTTAGCCAAAAACATTCAGTACTTC

V: TRBV5-1
J: TRBJ2-3
size: .
D: .
CDR3: CASSLSNTAGPTDTQYF
DNA: TGCGCCAGCAGCTTGAGTAACACGGCCGGCCCCACAGATACGCAGTATTTT

V: TRBV5-8
J: TRBJ2-7
size: many
D: TRBD1
CDR3: CASTKTGGRDEQYF
DNA: TGTGCCAGCACCAAAACAGGGGGCCGGGACGAGCAGTACTTC

V: TRBV5-1
J: TRBJ1-1
size: .
D: .
CDR3: CASSRGSLNTEAFF
DNA: TGCGCCAGCAGCCGGGGCAGCTTGAACACTGAAGCTTTCTTT

V: TRBV20-1
J: TRBJ2-3
size: few
D: TRBD2
CDR3: CSARDPMSGGETQYF
DNA: TGCAGTGCTAGAGATCCGATGTCGGGAGGGGAAACGCAGTATTTT

V: TRBV12-3/TRBV12-4
J: TRBJ1-1
size: many
D: .
CDR3: CASSLAGRGTEAFF
DNA: TGTGCCAGCAGTTTAGCAGGGAGGGGCACTGAAGCTTTCTTT

V: TRBV11-2
J: TRBJ2-1
size: .
D: TRBD2
CDR3: CASSPPGSGSNEQFF
DNA: TGTGCCAGCAGCCCCCCGGGGAGCGGGAGCAATGAGCAGTTCTTC

V: TRBV20-1
J: TRBJ1-6
size: few
D: TRBD1
CDR3: CSAREGQGYSPLHF
DNA: TGCAGTGCTAGAGAAGGACAGGGATATTCACCCCTCCACTTT

V: TRBV10-2
J: TRBJ1-6
size: many
D: .
CDR3: CASSEAYSSSYNSPLHF
DNA: TGCGCCAGCAGTGAGGCGTATTCCAGCTCCTATAATTCACCCCTCCACTTT

V: TRBV5-8
J: TRBJ2-3
size: .
D: TRBD2
CDR3: CASSLDQTSGGQSTDTQYF
DNA: TGTGCCAGCAGCTTAGATCAGACTAGCGGGGGCCAAAGCACAGATACGCAGTATTTT

V: TRBV24-1
J: TRBJ2-2
size: .
D: TRBD1
CDR3: CATSDPTGGYTGELFF
DNA: TGTGCCACCAGTGATCCGACAGGGGGCTACACCGGGGAGCTGTTTTTT

V: TRBV3-1
J: TRBJ2-2
size: few
D: .
CDR3: CASSQDRRPLVGELFF
DNA: TGTGCCAGCAGCCAAGATAGGAGACCACTGGTCGGGGAGCTGTTTTTT

V: TRBV4-2
J: TRBJ2-3
size: once
D: TRBD2
CDR3: CASSQDLGLAGAYTQYF
DNA: TGTGCCAGCAGCCAAGACCTGGGACTAGCGGGGGCCTATACGCAGTATTTT

V: TRBV5-1
J: TRBJ2-1
size: .
D: TRBD2
CDR3: CASSLGLAGPSSYNEQFF
DNA: TGCGCCAGCAGCTTGGGACTAGCGGGGCCTAGCTCCTACAATGAGCAGTTCTTC

V: TRBV4-1
J: TRBJ2-5
size: many
D: .
CDR3: CASSQEETHGGTQYF
DNA: TGCGCCAGCAGCCAAGAAGAGACCCATGGGGGGACCCAGTACTTC

V: TRBV4-2
J: TRBJ2-2
size: few
D: .
CDR3: CASSQGDGTSPSTGELFF
DNA: TGTGCCAGCAGCCAAGGAGACGGGACTTCTCCCTCCACCGGGGAGCTGTTTTTT

V: TRBV20-1
J: TRBJ2-3
size: .
D: TRBD2
CDR3: CSARGGSGGTDTQYF
DNA: TGCAGTGCTAGAGGGGGTAGCGGGGGCACAGATACGCAGTATTTT

V: TRBV29-1
J: TRBJ2-6
size: many
D: .
CDR3: CSVAGLANVLTF
DNA: TGCAGCGTTGCTGGGTTGGCCAACGTCCTGACTTTC

V: TRBV10-3
J: TRBJ2-3
size: .
D: TRBD1
CDR3: CAITDRGLTDTQYF
DNA: TGTGCCATCACTGACAGGGGGCTCACAGATACGCAGTATTTT

V: TRBV29-1
J: TRBJ1-2
size: .
D: TRBD1
CDR3: CSVEDLGQGARGYTF
DNA: TGCAGCGTTGAAGATCTCGGACAGGGAGCGAGAGGCTACACCTTC